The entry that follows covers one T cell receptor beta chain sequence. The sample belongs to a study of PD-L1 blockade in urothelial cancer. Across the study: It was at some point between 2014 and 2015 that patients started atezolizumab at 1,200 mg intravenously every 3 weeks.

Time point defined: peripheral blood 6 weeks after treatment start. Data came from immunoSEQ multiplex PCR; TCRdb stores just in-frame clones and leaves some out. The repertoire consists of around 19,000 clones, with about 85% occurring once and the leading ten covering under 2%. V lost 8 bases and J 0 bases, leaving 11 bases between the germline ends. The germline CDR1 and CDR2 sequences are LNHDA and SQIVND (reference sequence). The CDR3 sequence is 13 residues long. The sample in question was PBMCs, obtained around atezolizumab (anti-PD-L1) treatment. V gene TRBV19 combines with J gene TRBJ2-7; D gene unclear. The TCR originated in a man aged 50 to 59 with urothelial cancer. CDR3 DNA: TGTGCCAGTTGTCCTACGGGCTCCTACGAGCAGTACTTC. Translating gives CASCPTGSYEQYF.